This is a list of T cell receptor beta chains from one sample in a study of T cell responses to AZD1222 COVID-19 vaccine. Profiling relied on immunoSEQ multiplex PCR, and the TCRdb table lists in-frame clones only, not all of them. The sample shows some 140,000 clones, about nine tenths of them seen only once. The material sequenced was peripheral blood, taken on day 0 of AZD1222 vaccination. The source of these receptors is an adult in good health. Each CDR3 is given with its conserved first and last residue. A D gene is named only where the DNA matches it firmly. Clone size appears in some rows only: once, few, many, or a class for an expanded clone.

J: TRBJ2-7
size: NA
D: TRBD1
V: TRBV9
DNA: TGTGCCAGCAGCGTAGGGCACAGGGGGGTCAACGAGCAGTACTTC
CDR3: CASSVGHRGVNEQYF

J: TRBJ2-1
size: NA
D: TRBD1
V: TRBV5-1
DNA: TGCGCCAGCAGCCCGGACAGGGGGAGCCGGAATGAGCAGTTCTTC
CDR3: CASSPDRGSRNEQFF

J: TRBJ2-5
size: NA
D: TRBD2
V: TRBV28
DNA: TGTGCCAGCAGTTTAGGGGCTAGCGGGGACCAAGAGACCCAGTACTTC
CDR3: CASSLGASGDQETQYF

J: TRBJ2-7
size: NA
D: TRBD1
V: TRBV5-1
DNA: TGCGCCAGCAGCTTACCGACAGGGGCTGAGGACGAGCAGTACTTC
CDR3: CASSLPTGAEDEQYF

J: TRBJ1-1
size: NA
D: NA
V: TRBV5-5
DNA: TGTGCCAGCGGAGACAGGCCGAACGCTGAAGCTTTCTTT
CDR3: CASGDRPNAEAFF

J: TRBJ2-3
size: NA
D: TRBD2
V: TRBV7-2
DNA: TGTGCCAGCAGCTTAAGGGGACTAGCGGACACAGATACGCAGTATTTT
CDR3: CASSLRGLADTDTQYF

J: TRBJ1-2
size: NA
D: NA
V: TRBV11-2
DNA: TGTGCCAGCAGCGAAAACGCAGACTATGGCTACACCTTC
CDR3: CASSENADYGYTF

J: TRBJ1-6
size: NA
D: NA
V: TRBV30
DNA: TGTGCCTGGAGTATCCAGGATGTTACACCCCTCCACTTT
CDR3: CAWSIQDVTPLHF

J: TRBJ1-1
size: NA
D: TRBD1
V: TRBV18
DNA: TGTGCCAGCTCACCCGGACAGGCTTCTAACACTGAAGCTTTCTTT
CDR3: CASSPGQASNTEAFF

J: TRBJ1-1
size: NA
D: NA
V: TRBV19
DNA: TGTGCCAGTCTTCACCTCGCCGGGGTAGGGGACACTGAAGCTTTCTTT
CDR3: CASLHLAGVGDTEAFF

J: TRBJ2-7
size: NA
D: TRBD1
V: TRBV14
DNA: TGTGCCAGCAGCCTGACAGGGCGCACCTACGAGCAGTACTTC
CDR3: CASSLTGRTYEQYF

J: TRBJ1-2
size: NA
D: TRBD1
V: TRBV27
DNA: TGTGCCAGCAGTTTCATTACAGGGGGTTCCTATGGCTACACCTTC
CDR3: CASSFITGGSYGYTF

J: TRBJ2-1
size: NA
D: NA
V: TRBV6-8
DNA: TGTGCCAGCAGTTACTATGCCAAAAAATCCCTCTACAATGAGCAGTTCTTC
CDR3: CASSYYAKKSLYNEQFF

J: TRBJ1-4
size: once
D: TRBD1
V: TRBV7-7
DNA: TGTGCTAGCAGCCCGGGGACAGGGGCTTTTGAAAAACTGTTTTTT
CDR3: CASSPGTGAFEKLFF

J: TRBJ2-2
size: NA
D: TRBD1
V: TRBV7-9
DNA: TGTGCCAGCACCCGGACAGGGGGCAGAACCGGGGAGCTGTTTTTT
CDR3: CASTRTGGRTGELFF

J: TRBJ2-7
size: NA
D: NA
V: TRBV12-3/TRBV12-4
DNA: TGTGCCAGCAGTTGGGACACACCCTACGAGCAGTACTTC
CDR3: CASSWDTPYEQYF

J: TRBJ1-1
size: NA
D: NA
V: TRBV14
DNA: TGTGCCAGCAGCCCTCGAACAGGGTGGGGCACTGAAGCTTTCTTT
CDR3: CASSPRTGWGTEAFF

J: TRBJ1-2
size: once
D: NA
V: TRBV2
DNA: TGTGCCAGCAGTGAACGGGTGGGGATCGGGTATGGCTACACCTTC
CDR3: CASSERVGIGYGYTF

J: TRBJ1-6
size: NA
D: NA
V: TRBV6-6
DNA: TGTGCCAGCAGGCCGATTGGGGGGACCTATAATTCACCCCTCCACTTT
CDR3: CASRPIGGTYNSPLHF

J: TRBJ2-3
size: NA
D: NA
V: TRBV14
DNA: TGTGCCAGCAGCCAAGGACTGAATACGCAGTATTTT
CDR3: CASSQGLNTQYF

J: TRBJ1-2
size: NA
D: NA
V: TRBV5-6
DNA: TGTGCCAGCAGCTTGGAGAATAGGGACCGATATGGCTACACCTTC
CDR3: CASSLENRDRYGYTF

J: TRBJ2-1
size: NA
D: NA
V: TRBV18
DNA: TGTGCCAGCTCTCCGACGGCGGGGAAGAACAATGAGCAGTTCTTC
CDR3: CASSPTAGKNNEQFF

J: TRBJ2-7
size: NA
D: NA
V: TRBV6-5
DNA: TGTGCCAGCAGTTACCCCCCCCTCTGTAGCTCCTACGAGCAGTACTTC
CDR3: CASSYPPLCSSYEQYF

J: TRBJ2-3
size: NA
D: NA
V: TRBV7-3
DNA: TGTGCCAGCAGCTTAACTGGGGGCAGGACAGATACGCAGTATTTT
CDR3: CASSLTGGRTDTQYF

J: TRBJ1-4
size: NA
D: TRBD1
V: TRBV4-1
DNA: TGCGCCAGCAGCACACAACAGGGGGCGGGGGAAAAACTGTTTTTT
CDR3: CASSTQQGAGEKLFF

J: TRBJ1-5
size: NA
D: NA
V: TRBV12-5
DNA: TGTGCTAGTGGTTCCTTCTACAGCAATCAGCCCCAGCATTTT
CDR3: CASGSFYSNQPQHF

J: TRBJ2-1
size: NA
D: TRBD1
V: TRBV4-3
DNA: TGCGCCAGCAGCCAAGAGGGACAGGGTTACAATGAGCAGTTCTTC
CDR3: CASSQEGQGYNEQFF

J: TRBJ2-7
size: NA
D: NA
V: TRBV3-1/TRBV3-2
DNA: TGTGCCAGCAGCCAAGAGAACTTACCCTACGAGCAGTACTTC
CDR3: CASSQENLPYEQYF

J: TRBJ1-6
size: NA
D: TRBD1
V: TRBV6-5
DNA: TGTGCCAGCAGTCGCCGACAGGGAAATTCACCCCTCCACTTT
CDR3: CASSRRQGNSPLHF

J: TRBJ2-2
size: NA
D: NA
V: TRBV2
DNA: TGTGCCAGCAGTACCGTACAGGGGAACACCGGGGAGCTGTTTTTT
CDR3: CASSTVQGNTGELFF

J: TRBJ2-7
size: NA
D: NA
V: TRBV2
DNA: TGTGCCAGCAGTGAAGCGGGGACTTACACCTACGAGCAGTACTTC
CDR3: CASSEAGTYTYEQYF

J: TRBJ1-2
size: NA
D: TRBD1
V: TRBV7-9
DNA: TGTGCCAGCACAGGAGAGGGGGCAGGGCTTGGGTATGGCTACACCTTC
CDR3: CASTGEGAGLGYGYTF

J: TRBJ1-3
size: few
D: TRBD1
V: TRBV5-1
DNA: TGCGCCAGCAGCTTCCTGACAGGGGCGGGAAACACCATATATTTT
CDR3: CASSFLTGAGNTIYF

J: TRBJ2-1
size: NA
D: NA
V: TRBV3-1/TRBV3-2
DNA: TGTGCCAGCAGCCGGGGGGGCAGCTCCTACAATGAGCAGTTCTTC
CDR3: CASSRGGSSYNEQFF

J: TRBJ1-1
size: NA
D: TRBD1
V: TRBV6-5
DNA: TGTGCCAGCAGTTACTCTGGCCAGGGGGCGCAGAAAGCTTTCTTT
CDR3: CASSYSGQGAQKAFF

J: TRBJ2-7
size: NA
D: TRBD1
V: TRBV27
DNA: TGTGCCAGCAGTCCGTCTCCAGACAGGGGGCTCCGTTCACTCTACGAGCAGTACTTC
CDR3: CASSPSPDRGLRSLYEQYF

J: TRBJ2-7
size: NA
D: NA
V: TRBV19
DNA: TGTGCCAGTAGTTCCCTGACAGGATGGGTGTCGGGAGAGCAGTACTTC
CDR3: CASSSLTGWVSGEQYF

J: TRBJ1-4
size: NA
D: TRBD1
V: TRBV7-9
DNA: TGTGCCAGCAGCTCCCTCTCGTCAGGGGGACCCATAAATGAAAAACTGTTTTTT
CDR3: CASSSLSSGGPINEKLFF

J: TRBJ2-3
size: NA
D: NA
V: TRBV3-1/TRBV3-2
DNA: TGTGCCAGCAGCCAAGTGGGTCCAGATACGCAGTATTTT
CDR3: CASSQVGPDTQYF

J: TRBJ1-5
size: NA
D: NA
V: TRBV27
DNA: TGTGCCAGCAGTTCGACCGGATGGGGCAATCAGCCCCAGCATTTT
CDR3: CASSSTGWGNQPQHF

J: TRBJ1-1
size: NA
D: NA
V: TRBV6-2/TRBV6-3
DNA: TGTGCCAGCAGTTCTCAGGGACCCACTGAAGCTTTCTTT
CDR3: CASSSQGPTEAFF

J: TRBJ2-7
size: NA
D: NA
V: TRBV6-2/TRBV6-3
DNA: TGTGCCAGCAGTTACACCCGGGGCTACGAGCAGTACTTC
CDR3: CASSYTRGYEQYF

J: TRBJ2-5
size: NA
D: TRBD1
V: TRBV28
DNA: TGTGCCAGCAGGGGGGGAGGACAGGGGCATCAAGAGACCCAGTACTTC
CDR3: CASRGGGQGHQETQYF

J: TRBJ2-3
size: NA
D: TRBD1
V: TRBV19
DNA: TGTGCCAGTAGTATGGGACAGGGGGGCGCAGATACGCAGTATTTT
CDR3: CASSMGQGGADTQYF

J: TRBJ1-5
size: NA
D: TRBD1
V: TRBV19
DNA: TGTGCCAGTAGTCAGGGGGCTAGTCAGCCCCAGCATTTT
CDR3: CASSQGASQPQHF

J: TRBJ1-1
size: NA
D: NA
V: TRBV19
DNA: TGTGCCAGTAGTATAGACCGGGCCAGGGCCGTCTTT
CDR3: CASSIDRARAVF

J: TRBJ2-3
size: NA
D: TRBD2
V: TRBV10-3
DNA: TGTGCCATCAGTGAGTCCCGGACTAGCGGGACCACCACAGATACGCAGTATTTT
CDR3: CAISESRTSGTTTDTQYF

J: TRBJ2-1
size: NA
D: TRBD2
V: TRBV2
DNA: TGTGCCAGCAGTGAAGCGGTACTAGCGGTCTACAATGAGCAGTTCTTC
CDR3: CASSEAVLAVYNEQFF

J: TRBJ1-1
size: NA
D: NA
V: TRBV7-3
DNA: TGTGCCAGCAGCTTAAAGGGGGGCGGTTCCACTGAAGCTTTCTTT
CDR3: CASSLKGGGSTEAFF

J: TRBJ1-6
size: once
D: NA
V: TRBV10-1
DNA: TGCGCCAGCAGTGAAAACCCTTCACCCCTCCACTTT
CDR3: CASSENPSPLHF

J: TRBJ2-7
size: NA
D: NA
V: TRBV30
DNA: TGTGCCTGGAGTGTGGGTCAGAACTACGAGCAGTACTTC
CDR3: CAWSVGQNYEQYF

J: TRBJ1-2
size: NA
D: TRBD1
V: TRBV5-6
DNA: TGTGCCAGCAGCTTGGAGGTGGGGACAGGGAACTATGGCTACACCTTC
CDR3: CASSLEVGTGNYGYTF

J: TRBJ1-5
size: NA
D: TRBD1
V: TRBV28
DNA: TGTGCCAGCAGCTACGGACAGGGCAATCAGCCCCAGCATTTT
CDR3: CASSYGQGNQPQHF

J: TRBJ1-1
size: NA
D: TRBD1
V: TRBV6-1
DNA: TGTGCCAGCAGGCCTGACAGGGGCTCGGCTTTCTTT
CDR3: CASRPDRGSAFF

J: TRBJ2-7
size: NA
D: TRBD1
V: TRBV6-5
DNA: TGTGCCAGCAGACCGGGACAGGGGATGTTGGAGCAGTACTTC
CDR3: CASRPGQGMLEQYF